Here is one T cell receptor beta chain with its context. Its cognate antigen is unknown. The source of the sample is a study of T cell responses to AZD1222 COVID-19 vaccine. Whole-study context: The study pooled second doses at about 4 or about 12 weeks. Whole-study results and caveats: Mostly white British, mostly female donors; authors suggested clonal diversity may be underestimated. In the spike-specific TCR repertoire, nearly half reportedly target unmutated variant regions. Seropositive status at baseline applied to only five to seven AZD1222 recipients.

Data came from immunoSEQ multiplex PCR; TCRdb stores just in-frame clones and leaves some out. The sample consists of some 100,000 clones, roughly 89% of them appearing once. The CDR3 is made up of 13 amino acids. Germline CDR1 reads KGHSH; CDR2 reads LQKENI. V was cut by 11 bases and J by 5 bases, with 15 bases left in between. The chain carries TRBV18 and TRBJ1-4; D remains ambiguous. This receptor was taken from an adult in good health. Sample: peripheral blood, taken on day 0 of AZD1222 vaccination. CDR3 DNA: TGTGCCGGGTCAGAAGTCCAAAATGAAAAACTGTTTTTT. Translated: CAGSEVQNEKLFF.